The 14 T cell receptor beta chains given below trace back to one sample, sequenced in a study of T-cell memory formation after mild COVID-19. A single record per CDR3 protein comes from TCRdb applying MiXCR to the 5' RACE reads. The data hold about 430,000 distinct CDR3 sequences, with 24% observed a single time. Sequencing was done on a sample of PBMCs or a T cell subset sorted from them (not recorded which). The receptors originated from an adult woman who had mild COVID-19 (a few samples of this study predate the infection). Cell type and time point are not known.

This clonotype was counted between two and nine times. V is TRBV5-1 and J is TRBJ2-7; D is ambiguous. The CDR3 totals 13 residues. Germline V lookup: CDR1 SGHRS, CDR2 YFSETQ. V lost 0 bases to trimming and J lost 3 bases, with 7 bases between them. CDR3 sequence reads: CASSLEPDYEQYF. In DNA, the CDR3 is TGCGCCAGCAGCTTGGAGCCAGACTACGAGCAGTACTTC.

This chain connects TRBV6-5 to TRBJ2-1; TRBD1 is a possible D gene (6 bases). Trimming shortened V by 2 bases and J by 0 bases, and 11 bases separated the two germline ends. Germline CDR1 is MNHEY and CDR2 is SVGAGI. This CDR3 comprises 16 residues. The CDR3 bases are TGTGCCAGCAGTTACAGGACAGTGGGCTCCTACAATGAGCAGTTCTTC. This gives the protein CASSYRTVGSYNEQFF.

The chain links TRBV5-6 to TRBJ2-1; D not certain. The CDR3 spans 13 residues. The germline V gene encodes CDR1 SGHDT and CDR2 YYEEEE. The V end lost 4 bases, the J end lost 3 bases, and 8 bases lay between the germline ends. Here the CDR3 reads CASSPFGYNEQFF. The DNA for the CDR3 is TGTGCCAGCAGCCCGTTCGGCTACAATGAGCAGTTCTTC.

The chain recombines TRBV3-1 with TRBJ1-5; 7 nucleotides line up with TRBD1. This CDR3 region has 17 residues. Germline loops: CDR1 LGHDT, CDR2 YNNKEL (reference sequence). J lost 0 bases, V lost 4 bases, and 9 bases had no gene match. The CDR3 region is CASSRGGRTLSNQPQHF. CDR3 in DNA: TGTGCCAGCAGCCGAGGGGGCCGCACCCTTAGCAATCAGCCCCAGCATTTT.

This clonotype has only a few counts. The chain employs TRBV12-3 or TRBV12-4 and TRBJ2-3; no clear D. Trimming cost V 5 bases and J 2 bases, with 11 bases left between them. The CDR3 totals 14 residues. CDR3 sequence (DNA): TGTGCCAGCAGTCGACACCTAAACACAGATACGCAGTATTTT. It is translated as CASSRHLNTDTQYF.

The V and J genes are TRBV20-1 and TRBJ1-6; D is perhaps TRBD1 (5 bases). Trimming removed 6 bases at V and 9 bases at J, with 18 bases between. The CDR3 totals 14 residues. Germline V gene data show CDR1 as DFQATT and CDR2 as SNEGSKA (reference sequence). CDR3 in DNA: TGCAGTGCCCCTGGACGAGGGACCCGTTCACCCCTCCACTTT. Its protein product is CSAPGRGTRSPLHF.

This chain joins TRBV2 and TRBJ2-7, with 9 positions matching TRBD1. With 8 bases clipped from V and 7 bases from J, the junction kept 3 bases outside the gene matches. CDR3 length equals 11 residues. The germline V gene has CDR1 SNHLY and CDR2 FYNNEI. The CDR3 is CASADRGEQYF. The CDR3 DNA reads TGTGCCAGCGCGGACAGGGGAGAGCAGTACTTC. Using reference TRBV2 and TRBJ2-7 for the parts outside the CDR3, the full variable domain is EPEVTQTPSHQVTQMGQEVILRCVPISNHLYFYWYRQILGQKVEFLVSFYNNEISEKSEIFDDQFSVERPDGSNFTLKIRSTKLEDSAMYFCASADRGEQYFGPGTRLTVT.

This clonotype was observed a handful of times. The chain combines TRBV6-2 or TRBV6-3 with TRBJ2-1, with 12 nucleotides matching TRBD2. CDR1 is MNHEY, CDR2 SVGEGT, per germline. The CDR3 totals 17 residues. V was pared by 4 bases and J by 5 bases, with 9 bases of the junction left unmatched. CDR3 amino acids: CASSSLRTSGANNEQFF. The CDR3 DNA is TGTGCCAGCAGTTCTCTAAGGACTAGCGGGGCCAACAATGAGCAGTTCTTC.

In its sample, this clonotype was seen a few times. The genes are TRBV5-1 and TRBJ2-3; D may match TRBD1 or TRBD2 (5 bases each). The CDR3 runs to 16 residues. V dropped 5 bases and J dropped 2 bases, with 18 bases sitting between them. Germline V gives CDR1 SGHRS, CDR2 YFSETQ. The CDR3 reads CASRHGIGEITDTQYF. The DNA of the CDR3 is TGCGCCAGCAGGCACGGGATAGGGGAGATCACAGATACGCAGTATTTT.

The chain employs TRBV6-2 or TRBV6-3 and TRBJ1-1, with TRBD1 as a possible D gene (5 bases). Looked up from germline, CDR1 is MNHEY and CDR2 is SVGEGT. The CDR3 has 15 residues. Trimming shortened V by 5 bases and J by 4 bases, and 17 bases separated the two germline ends. The CDR3 region is CASSPRDWEGTEAFF. The CDR3 DNA sequence: TGTGCCAGCAGTCCCCGGGACTGGGAGGGCACTGAAGCTTTCTTT.

The chain carries TRBV10-2 and TRBJ1-2, with D perhaps TRBD1 (5 bases). This CDR3 is 13 amino acids long. Trimming left V 8 bases short and J 6 bases short, with 16 bases between. The germline V gene encodes CDR1 WSHSY and CDR2 SAAADI. CDR3 sequence: CASSEGLRDGYTF. The CDR3 nucleotides are TGCGCCAGCTCCGAGGGGCTCCGTGATGGCTACACCTTC.

The chain uses TRBV20-1 and TRBJ2-1; 8 positions match TRBD1. The V and J ends lost 3 bases and 14 bases, in that order; junction bases with no gene match: 12. The germline gives CDR1 DFQATT, CDR2 SNEGSKA (reference sequence). The CDR3 runs 13 residues. CDR3: CSASDGQGIREFF. CDR3 in DNA: TGCAGTGCTAGTGACGGACAGGGTATCCGCGAGTTCTTC.

This clonotype appeared a few times. The rearrangement links TRBV12-3 or TRBV12-4 to TRBJ2-1; D possibly matches TRBD1 or TRBD2 (5 bases each). The CDR3 has 13 amino acids. Deletions cut 7 bases from V and 9 bases from J, with 16 bases between. In DNA form, the CDR3 reads TGTGCCAGCATAACGACCCAGAGGGGTGAGCAGTTCTTC. It translates to CASITTQRGEQFF.

The V and J genes are TRBV24-1 and TRBJ2-2; no clear D. CDR3 length equals 12 residues. Germline assignment: CDR1 KGHDR and CDR2 SFDVKD. With 8 bases removed from V and 0 bases from J, the gap between germline ends came to 3 bases. The DNA for the CDR3 is TGTGCCACCAATGCGAACACCGGGGAGCTGTTTTTT. Protein sequence: CATNANTGELFF.